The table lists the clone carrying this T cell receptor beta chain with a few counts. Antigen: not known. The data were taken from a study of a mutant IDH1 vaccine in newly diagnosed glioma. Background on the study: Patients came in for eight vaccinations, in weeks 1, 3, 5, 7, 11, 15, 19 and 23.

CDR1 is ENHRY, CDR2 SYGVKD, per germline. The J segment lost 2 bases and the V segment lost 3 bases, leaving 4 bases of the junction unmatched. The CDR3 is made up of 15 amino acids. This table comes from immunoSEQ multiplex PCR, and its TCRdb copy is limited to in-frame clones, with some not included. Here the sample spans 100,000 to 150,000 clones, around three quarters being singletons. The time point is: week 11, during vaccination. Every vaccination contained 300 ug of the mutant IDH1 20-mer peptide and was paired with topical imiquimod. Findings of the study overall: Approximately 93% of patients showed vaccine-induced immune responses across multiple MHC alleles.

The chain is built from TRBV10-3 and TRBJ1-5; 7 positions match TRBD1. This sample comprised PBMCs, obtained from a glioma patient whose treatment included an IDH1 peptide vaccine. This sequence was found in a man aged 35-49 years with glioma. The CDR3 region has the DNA TGTGCCATCAGTGAAGGGGGCTTGGGCAATCAGCCCCAGCATTTT. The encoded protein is CAISEGGLGNQPQHF.